This record concerns one T cell receptor (beta chain) sequence. Its antigen remains unidentified. These data belong to a study of beta chain features in type 1 diabetes. Germline CDR1 and CDR2: LGHNA and YSLEER. J lost 3 bases, V lost 4 bases, and 9 bases had no gene match. The CDR3 is 16 residues long. Findings and limits, study-wide: High TCR expression in some cells could lead to their over-representation in cDNA sequencing. Here, the possible influence of HLA type (on TCRB rearrangement) remained unresolved. The study found fewer insertions and more deletions at VDJ junctions in type 1 diabetes patients. Patients with Type 1 diabetes showed moderately but significantly shorter TCRB CDR3s in all four CD4+ subsets.

As every portion of the isolated RNA was reverse transcribed, the sequencing read expressed TCRB transcripts. TCRdb keeps only in-frame clones here, not all; method: immunoSEQ multiplex PCR. Counted here are roughly 140,000 clones, around 8% occurring once; the ten biggest clones make up about 0.6%. Sequencing was done on a sample of central memory CD4+ T cells from blood. This chain uses TRBV4-3 with TRBJ2-1, with 7 bases lining up with TRBD1. The source of this sequence is a man in his late teens or twenties in good health. The CDR3 nucleotides read TGCGCCAGCAGCCCCGCGCCGGCAGGGGGCTACAATGAGCAGTTCTTC. It encodes CASSPAPAGGYNEQFF.